This T cell receptor (beta chain) was observed in a study of blood T cell repertoires in COVID-19. About the study: Spain, Italy and the United States supplied samples that represented acute and convalescent COVID-19.

Seattle-derived patients entered the study during active infection and were followed longitudinally. This clone was detected only a few times. CDR3 size: 15 residues. Per the germline V gene, CDR1 is SGHTA and CDR2 is FQGNSA. The V and J ends lost 1 base and 3 bases respectively, with 13 bases between them. Some clones are missing from TCRdb's copy, which holds only in-frame ones; the method was immunoSEQ multiplex PCR. The table lists 87,000 or so clones, 70% to 90% of them singletons, with approximately 2.8% in the top ten. The TCR originated in a woman older than 75 with COVID-19, enrolled during active disease. The rearrangement uses TRBV7-2 and TRBJ2-7; TRBD1 is a possible D gene (6 bases). The material sequenced was peripheral blood. The CDR3 bases are TGTGCCAGCAGCTTAGGGGGGCTTCTTCACTACGAGCAGTACTTC. Protein: CASSLGGLLHYEQYF.